Listed here are 21 T cell receptor beta chains from one sample, sequenced in a study of siplizumab effects on memory and regulatory T cells. Method: immunoSEQ multiplex PCR; TCRdb's copy keeps in-frame clones and lacks some. The sample has 100,000 to 120,000 clones, 80% to 95% seen once; the top ten hold about 1.5%. The sample was CD4+ T cells sorted from blood. Source of these receptors: a human donor in good health.

This clone has just one count. The CDR3 loop is CASMGTGGFTEAFF. In nucleotides, the CDR3 is TGTGCCAGCATGGGTACAGGGGGCTTCACTGAAGCTTTCTTT. The chain is built from TRBV27 and TRBJ1-1; 9 bases align to TRBD1. This CDR3 has 14 amino acids. Germline V CDR1 and CDR2: MNHEY, SMNVEV (reference sequence). J was trimmed by 4 bases and V by 7 bases; bases with no gene match: 7.

The chain is built from TRBV10-3 and TRBJ1-1; D unclear. Germline loops: CDR1 ENHRY, CDR2 SYGVKD. Trimming cost V 4 bases and J 4 bases, with 10 bases left between them. This CDR3 comprises 13 residues. The CDR3 DNA reads as TGTGCCATCAGTGTCGAGAGGAGCACTGAAGCTTTCTTT. It translates to CAISVERSTEAFF.

The V gene is TRBV18, the J gene TRBJ1-5; D gene unclear. There are 15 residues in the CDR3. V lost 4 bases, J lost 6 bases, and 16 bases lay in between. Germline V lookup: CDR1 KGHSH, CDR2 LQKENI. CDR3 nucleotides: TGTGCCAGCTCACAACTCCAGGATTCGAGTCAGCCCCAGCATTTT. This encodes CASSQLQDSSQPQHF.

V usage is TRBV9 and J usage is TRBJ2-6; D is perhaps TRBD1 or TRBD2 (5 bases each). V lost 4 bases and J lost 0, with 11 bases in between. This CDR3 comprises 16 residues. Germline CDR1 and CDR2: SGDLS and YYNGEE. CDR3 in amino acids: CASSPRGDSGANVLTF. In DNA form, the CDR3 reads TGTGCCAGCAGCCCGAGAGGGGACTCTGGGGCCAACGTCCTGACTTTC.

The chain's CDR3 is CASRTGADTEAFF. Written as DNA, the CDR3 is TGTGCCAGCCGCACCGGGGCTGACACTGAAGCTTTCTTT. The chain is built from TRBV5-4 and TRBJ1-1, with TRBD1 as a possible D gene (5 bases). The CDR3 runs to 13 residues. Germline assignment: CDR1 SGHNT and CDR2 YYREEE (reference sequence). Between the trimmed V and J ends, which lost 7 bases and 3 bases, there was a span of 13 bases.

This chain joins TRBV10-3 and TRBJ2-2; D is possibly TRBD1 or TRBD2 (5 bases each). The CDR3 has 13 amino acids. Between the trimmed V and J ends, which lost 11 bases and 5 bases, there was a span of 15 bases. Germline values: CDR1 ENHRY, CDR2 SYGVKD. CDR3 amino acids: CAHGAIATGELFF. CDR3 coding DNA: TGTGCCCACGGGGCTATAGCAACCGGGGAGCTGTTTTTT.

The J gene is TRBJ1-1, the V gene TRBV28; TRBD1 might be the D (5 bases). V was shortened by 6 bases and J by 0 bases, with 11 bases between the two germline ends. From germline, CDR1 is MDHEN and CDR2 SYDVKM. The CDR3 runs 14 residues. The CDR3 nucleotides read TGTGCCAGCAGGTCAGCAGGGTTGAACACTGAAGCTTTCTTT. It specifies CASRSAGLNTEAFF. Based on the CDR3 plus reference TRBV28 and TRBJ1-1, the full variable domain is DVKVTQSSRYLVKRTGEKVFLECVQDMDHENMFWYRQDPGLGLRLIYFSYDVKMKEKGDIPEGYSVSREKKERFSLILESASTNQTSMYLCASRSAGLNTEAFFGQGTRLTVV.

The J gene is TRBJ2-2, the V gene TRBV7-6, with a possible D match to TRBD2 (5 bases). This CDR3 spans 14 amino acids. Deletions cut 5 bases from V and 7 bases from J, with 14 bases between. The germline CDR1 and CDR2 sequences are SGHVS and FNYEAQ. CDR3 sequence: CASSPTPRGGELFF. The CDR3 region has the DNA TGTGCCAGCAGCCCGACCCCCCGGGGCGGGGAGCTGTTTTTT.

V and J are TRBV6-5 and TRBJ2-7, with D perhaps matching TRBD1 (5 bases). The CDR3 runs to 15 residues. V lost 6 bases and J 0 bases, leaving 15 bases between the germline ends. The V gene's germline CDR1 is MNHEY and CDR2 SVGAGI. CDR3 nucleotides: TGTGCCAGCAGGGGTCAGGGTCAAAGCTCCTACGAGCAGTACTTC. Translation gives CASRGQGQSSYEQYF.

The chain has TRBV7-9 and TRBJ2-5, with 14 bases that match TRBD2. V gave up 3 bases and J gave up 1 base; unmatched junction bases: 7. This CDR3 spans 18 amino acids. Germline V gene data show CDR1 as SEHNR and CDR2 as FQNEAQ (reference sequence). The CDR3 DNA is TGTGCCAGCAGCTTGGGGACTAGCGGGGGATCCGCCCAAGAGACCCAGTACTTC. It is translated as CASSLGTSGGSAQETQYF.

The genes are TRBV5-1 and TRBJ2-3; perhaps D is TRBD1 or TRBD2 (5 bases each). With 2 bases removed from V and 1 base from J, the gap between germline ends came to 8 bases. This CDR3 has 14 residues. Germline assignment: CDR1 SGHRS and CDR2 YFSETQ. This chain's CDR3 is CASSFLGGTDTQYF. The CDR3 bases are TGCGCCAGCAGCTTTCTGGGGGGCACAGATACGCAGTATTTT.

This sequence joins TRBV6-1 and TRBJ2-7, with no clear D. The V and J ends lost 2 bases and 2 bases respectively, with 10 bases between them. The CDR3 has 14 residues. Per the germline V gene, CDR1 is MNHNS and CDR2 is SASEGT. The CDR3 DNA is TGTGCCAGCAGTGAAACTTTAGTAACCTACGAGCAGTACTTC. Its translation: CASSETLVTYEQYF.

The J gene is TRBJ2-5, the V gene TRBV7-2, with D hard to call. This CDR3 has 13 residues. Germline V lookup: CDR1 SGHTA, CDR2 FQGNSA. V dropped 1 base and J dropped 5 bases, with 8 bases sitting between them. The CDR3 is CASSLGFFETQYF. CDR3 sequence (DNA): TGTGCCAGCAGCTTAGGCTTTTTCGAGACCCAGTACTTC.

The chain links TRBV6-5 to TRBJ2-5; D call uncertain. CDR1 and CDR2 from the germline V gene are MNHEY and SVGAGI. Deletions cut 0 bases from V and 7 bases from J, with 18 bases between. The CDR3 sequence is 16 residues long. Here the CDR3 reads CASSYSISGSEGTQYF. The DNA for the CDR3 is TGTGCCAGCAGTTACTCGATTTCGGGTTCCGAAGGGACCCAGTACTTC.

The V call is TRBV5-4, the J call TRBJ2-1, with 7 bases that match TRBD2. CDR1 and CDR2 (germline): SGHNT, YYREEE (reference sequence). The CDR3 sequence is 14 residues long. Trimming took 0 bases from V and 9 from J; bases not matched to a gene: 6. CDR3 in DNA: TGTGCCAGCAGCTTGGCCCTCCCGGGGGGTGAGCAGTTCTTC. Its protein product is CASSLALPGGEQFF.

This clone was seen just once. V and J are TRBV6-1 and TRBJ1-3, with D maybe TRBD1 (5 bases). Germline values: CDR1 MNHNS, CDR2 SASEGT. Trimming shortened V by 5 bases and J by 2 bases, and 10 bases separated the two germline ends. The CDR3 loop spans 14 amino acids. CDR3 in DNA: TGTGCCAGCAGTCCAGGGACCACTGGAAACACCATATATTTT. Residues: CASSPGTTGNTIYF.

The rearrangement joins TRBV5-1 to TRBJ2-2, with 7 nucleotides matching TRBD2. Unmatched junction bases numbered 3, after V lost 1 base and J lost 0 bases. Germline CDR1 is SGHRS and CDR2 is YFSETQ. This CDR3 has 16 residues. The CDR3 protein is CASSLNREANTGELFF. For the CDR3, the DNA is TGCGCCAGCAGCTTGAATCGGGAGGCGAACACCGGGGAGCTGTTTTTT.

J is TRBJ2-7 and V is TRBV7-9; TRBD1 might be the D (7 bases). The CDR3 runs to 15 residues. The V end was cut by 5 bases, the J end by 2 bases, with 16 bases between. The germline V gene encodes CDR1 SEHNR and CDR2 FQNEAQ (reference sequence). CDR3 sequence: CASSQAQGEAYEQYF. As DNA, the CDR3 is TGTGCCAGCAGCCAGGCTCAGGGGGAGGCCTACGAGCAGTACTTC.

The genes are TRBV5-1 and TRBJ1-1; the D gene is possibly TRBD1 (6 bases). The CDR3 is made up of 14 amino acids. Germline assignment: CDR1 SGHRS and CDR2 YFSETQ. Trimming shortened V by 5 bases and J by 4 bases, and 15 bases separated the two germline ends. DNA of the CDR3: TGCGCCAGCAGTGCGGGGGCGACTGGCACTGAAGCTTTCTTT. This encodes CASSAGATGTEAFF.

This clone was counted a few times. The chain joins TRBV29-1 to TRBJ1-1; 9 bases fit TRBD1. The CDR3 runs to 12 residues. V was clipped by 3 bases and J by 11 bases; unmatched bases: 7. Germline V gene sequence: CDR1 SQVTM, CDR2 ANQGSEA. As DNA, the CDR3 is TGCAGCGTTGATTTGGACAGGGGACGCGCTTTCTTT. Its translation: CSVDLDRGRAFF.

This clone was recorded once. The rearrangement links TRBV4-2 to TRBJ2-2; D not certain. The V end was cut by 0 bases, the J end by 5 bases, with 10 bases between. From germline, CDR1 is LGHNA and CDR2 YNFKEQ. CDR3 length equals 15 residues. Here the CDR3 reads CASSQEDGPTGELFF. The CDR3 bases are TGTGCCAGCAGCCAAGAGGACGGACCTACCGGGGAGCTGTTTTTT.